Listed here is a single TCR beta chain. The sample belongs to a study of CD8+CD57+ T cells in acquired aplastic anemia. The TCR beta profiling, which covered VDJ combination and CDR3 sequence, was carried out using genomic DNA as the template. In TCRdb, the reads were re-called with MiXCR into one record per CDR3 protein. Here the sample spans tens of thousands of distinct CDR3 sequences, under 80% being singletons. V lost 5 bases and J lost 4; bases outside the gene matches: 10. The germline V gene has CDR1 LNHDA and CDR2 SQIVND (reference sequence). The CDR3 covers 15 residues. For sequencing, patients were chosen who had shown expansion of CD8+CD57+ cells by flow cytometry.

The chain carries TRBV19 and TRBJ1-1, with TRBD1 identical over 7 bases. The sequence came from a human donor with aplastic anemia. The sequencing sample was made of sorted CD4+, CD8+, or CD8+CD57+ T cells (not recorded which) from PBMCs. In nucleotides, the CDR3 is TGTGCCAGTAGTGACTCAGGGGGTGGAGGCACTGAAGCTTTCTTT. The encoded protein is CASSDSGGGGTEAFF.